These 24 T cell receptor beta chains came from one sample sequenced in a study of graft-versus-host responses after intestinal transplantation. Profiling relied on immunoSEQ multiplex PCR, and the TCRdb table lists in-frame clones only, not all of them. This sample has some 120,000 clones, with more than 90% found just once. These receptors' antigens are unknown. The sequenced sample was unstimulated CD4+ T cells sorted from spleen or lymph node cells, obtained before transplant. These receptors were taken from a human donor who was the organ donor for an intestinal transplant.

V usage is TRBV6-1 and J usage is TRBJ1-3; D remains unclear. Trimming removed 10 bases from V and 9 bases from J, with 7 bases in between. CDR1 MNHNS and CDR2 SASEGT come from the germline V gene. This CDR3 has 9 amino acids. Here the CDR3 DNA reads TGTGCCATCCGGCCCACCATATATTTT. Residues: CAIRPTIYF.

This chain joins TRBV5-8 and TRBJ2-3, with 8 bases lining up with TRBD1. The CDR3 loop spans 15 amino acids. Germline V gene data show CDR1 as SGHTS and CDR2 as YDEGEE. V shed 2 bases and J 2 bases; nucleotides not matched to a gene: 4. The DNA of the CDR3 is TGTGCCAGCAGCTTTGGACAGGGTCACACAGATACGCAGTATTTT. This translates into CASSFGQGHTDTQYF.

V is TRBV30 and J is TRBJ2-7, with 7 bases identical to TRBD1. From germline, CDR1 is GTSNPN and CDR2 SVGIG (reference sequence). J was trimmed by 4 bases and V by 3 bases; bases with no gene match: 6. The CDR3 runs 13 residues. This CDR3 reads CAWSDGTVYEQYF. CDR3 DNA sequence: TGTGCCTGGAGCGATGGGACAGTTTACGAGCAGTACTTC.

The gene calls are TRBV6-5 and TRBJ1-5; TRBD1 aligns across 12 bases. From germline, CDR1 is MNHEY and CDR2 SVGAGI. The CDR3 is 15 amino acids. V gave up 6 bases and J gave up 5 bases; unmatched junction bases: 5. CDR3 residues: CASRWDRGPYQPQHF. Written as DNA, the CDR3 is TGTGCCAGCAGGTGGGACAGGGGGCCCTATCAGCCCCAGCATTTT.

This chain links TRBV19 with TRBJ1-1; TRBD1 matches 9 bases. Germline V gene lookup returns CDR1 LNHDA and CDR2 SQIVND (reference sequence). The junction had 6 bases not matched to a gene; V was cut back by 4 bases and J by 0 bases. There are 16 residues in the CDR3. The CDR3 loop reads CASSRSQGAMNTEAFF. CDR3 bases: TGTGCCAGTAGTAGATCACAGGGGGCAATGAACACTGAAGCTTTCTTT.

The genes are TRBV30 and TRBJ1-2, with D possibly being TRBD1 (6 bases). Trimming took off 0 bases at V and 8 bases at J, with 13 bases between the two ends. Germline lookup yields CDR1 GTSNPN and CDR2 SVGIG (reference sequence). The length of the CDR3 is 13 residues. The CDR3 protein is CAWSVLTGKGYTF. The DNA for the CDR3 is TGTGCCTGGAGTGTACTCACAGGGAAAGGCTACACCTTC.

V usage is TRBV4-1 and J usage is TRBJ1-1, with D maybe TRBD1 (5 bases). Germline V gene lookup returns CDR1 MGHRA and CDR2 YSYEKL. The CDR3 totals 14 residues. Trimming shortened V by 1 base and J by 3 bases, and 9 bases separated the two germline ends. CDR3 loop: CASSQVSGYTEAFF. CDR3 DNA sequence: TGCGCCAGCAGCCAAGTTTCAGGGTACACTGAAGCTTTCTTT.

Comments on this clone: The same CDR3 can be traced to other DNA sequences in this sample. The chain is built from TRBV5-1 and TRBJ2-3; the D is unclear. This CDR3 spans 13 amino acids. V was pared by 0 bases and J by 3 bases, with 5 bases between. The germline gives CDR1 SGHRS, CDR2 YFSETQ. The CDR3 spells CASSLGPTDTQYF. The CDR3 nucleotides are TGCGCCAGCAGCTTGGGACCAACAGATACGCAGTATTTT.

The V gene is TRBV28, the J gene TRBJ1-4; TRBD1 aligns across 8 bases. J was trimmed by 8 bases and V by 1 base; bases with no gene match: 0. This CDR3 has 13 amino acids. Germline-derived CDR1 and CDR2 are MDHEN and SYDVKM. As DNA, the CDR3 is TGTGCCAGCAGTTTATCAGGGGGCGAAAAACTGTTTTTT. This codes for CASSLSGGEKLFF.

The chain uses TRBV2 and TRBJ2-1; 7 positions agree with TRBD1. V trimming: 6 bases; J trimming: 11 bases; junction bases outside the gene matches: 16. This CDR3 has 15 amino acids. Germline V gene lookup returns CDR1 SNHLY and CDR2 FYNNEI. The CDR3 here is CASRTATGIKRKQFF. The CDR3 nucleotides read TGTGCCAGCAGAACCGCGACAGGGATTAAGAGGAAGCAGTTCTTC.

In its sample, this clone was seen once. This rearrangement joins TRBV5-1 to TRBJ1-5, with TRBD1 matching 8 bases. Looked up from germline, CDR1 is SGHRS and CDR2 is YFSETQ. V shed 4 bases and J 7 bases; nucleotides not matched to a gene: 7. CDR3 size: 14 residues. CDR3: CASSPGQGEQPQHF. Written as DNA, the CDR3 is TGCGCCAGCAGCCCCGGACAGGGCGAACAGCCCCAGCATTTT.

V and J are TRBV6-1 and TRBJ2-4, with unresolved D. The CDR3 runs to 13 residues. Germline V gene data show CDR1 as MNHNS and CDR2 as SASEGT. The ends were cut back, 2 bases at V and 12 bases at J, with 14 bases in the middle. The CDR3 region has the DNA TGTGCCAGCAGTGAAAGGGTGGGGATGGCTCAGTACTTC. Protein sequence: CASSERVGMAQYF.

The chain is built from TRBV15 and TRBJ2-1; D might be TRBD1 (6 bases). In germline, CDR1 is LNHNV, CDR2 YYDKDF (reference sequence). Trimming took off 0 bases at V and 6 bases at J, with 18 bases between the two ends. This CDR3 comprises 17 residues. CDR3 nucleotides: TGTGCCACCAGCAGAGATCGGCACAGGGTAGTAAGCAATGAGCAGTTCTTC. Protein product: CATSRDRHRVVSNEQFF.

The chain combines TRBV18 with TRBJ1-4; D not resolved. The V end lost 3 bases, the J end lost 7 bases, and 12 bases lay between the germline ends. Germline CDR1 reads KGHSH; CDR2 reads LQKENI. The CDR3 length is 14 residues. CDR3 region: CASSPSGVSEKLFF. CDR3 DNA sequence: TGTGCCAGCTCACCTTCGGGAGTAAGTGAAAAACTGTTTTTT.

V usage is TRBV7-9 and J usage is TRBJ2-1; maybe TRBD2 (5 bases). With 2 bases removed from V and 4 bases from J, the gap between germline ends came to 9 bases. This CDR3 contains 14 residues. Germline CDR1 is SEHNR and CDR2 is FQNEAQ (reference sequence). The CDR3 DNA reads as TGTGCCAGCAGCTTACGGACTGATTACAATGAGCAGTTCTTC. Amino acids: CASSLRTDYNEQFF. The full variable domain, with the rest looked up from reference TRBV7-9 and TRBJ2-1, is DTGVSQNPRHKITKRGQNVTFRCDPISEHNRLYWYRQTLGQGPEFLTYFQNEAQLEKSRLLSDRFSAERPKGSFSTLEIQRTEQGDSAMYLCASSLRTDYNEQFFGPGTRLTVL.

The CDR3 sequence is CASIQGLAYTGELFF. In DNA, the CDR3 is TGTGCCAGTATCCAGGGACTAGCGTACACCGGGGAGCTGTTTTTT. This sequence joins TRBV19 and TRBJ2-2, with 10 bases aligning to TRBD2. CDR3 size: 15 residues. V was clipped by 7 bases and J by 3 bases; unmatched bases: 5. Germline V gives CDR1 LNHDA, CDR2 SQIVND (reference sequence).

This sequence joins TRBV6-5 and TRBJ2-7, with D possibly TRBD2 on 6 matching bases. Trimming took 6 bases from V and 3 from J, leaving 6 bases between them. Germline CDR1 reads MNHEY; CDR2 reads SVGAGI. This CDR3 has 11 amino acids. CDR3 DNA sequence: TGTGCCAGCAGGACTAGCTACGAGCAGTACTTC. It translates to CASRTSYEQYF.

This clone was found once. This sequence joins TRBV6-5 and TRBJ2-2; D gene uncertain. CDR1 is MNHEY and CDR2 is SVGAGI in the germline V gene. The CDR3 is 12 residues long. Trimming pared 0 bases from V and 8 bases from J, leaving 4 bases between. The CDR3 loop is CASSYSQGELFF. For the CDR3, the DNA is TGTGCCAGCAGTTACTCCCAGGGGGAGCTGTTTTTT.

The rearrangement uses TRBV19 and TRBJ1-3; maybe TRBD1 (6 bases). V shed 4 bases and J shed 1 base, with 11 bases lying between them. The CDR3 is made up of 15 amino acids. Germline CDR1 reads LNHDA; CDR2 reads SQIVND (reference sequence). The chain's CDR3 is CASSTQGISGNTIYF. DNA of the CDR3: TGTGCCAGTAGTACACAGGGTATTTCTGGAAACACCATATATTTT. The complete variable domain, with remaining parts taken from reference TRBV19 and TRBJ1-3, reads DGGITQSPKYLFRKEGQNVTLSCEQNLNHDAMYWYRQDPGQGLRLIYYSQIVNDFQKGDIAEGYSVSREKKESFPLTVTSAQKNPTAFYLCASSTQGISGNTIYFGEGSWLTVV.

The genes are TRBV11-1 and TRBJ1-2; D unresolved. Germline CDR1 reads SGHAT; CDR2 reads FQDESV (reference sequence). Trimming removed 4 bases from V and 8 bases from J, with 14 bases in between. The CDR3 runs to 13 residues. The DNA of the CDR3 is TGTGCCAGCAGCTCGGGAGGGCGAGGCGGCTACACCTTC. Its protein product is CASSSGGRGGYTF.

The CDR3 nucleotides are TGTGCCAGCAGCCGGTCCTTGGAGGGAGGTGAAAAACTGTTTTTT. Translated: CASSRSLEGGEKLFF. The genes are TRBV6-1 and TRBJ1-4, with D unresolved. Germline lookup yields CDR1 MNHNS and CDR2 SASEGT. Trimming shortened V by 6 bases and J by 7 bases, and 18 bases separated the two germline ends. The CDR3 contains 15 residues.

CDR3 region: CASSEMTSGSTDTQYF. The CDR3 bases are TGCGCCAGCAGTGAGATGACTAGCGGGAGCACAGATACGCAGTATTTT. The rearrangement links TRBV10-1 to TRBJ2-3; 10 nucleotides match TRBD2. Germline loops: CDR1 WNHNN, CDR2 SYGVQD (reference sequence). After removal of 2 bases from V and 0 bases from J, the junction contained 2 bases not matched to a gene. The length of the CDR3 is 16 residues.

The rearrangement uses TRBV6-1 and TRBJ2-3; no clear D. The CDR3 contains 13 residues. V was pared by 4 bases and J by 8 bases, with 13 bases between. From germline, CDR1 is MNHNS and CDR2 SASEGT. CDR3 nucleotide sequence: TGTGCCAGCAGTGTGAGGCCGTGGAGTACGCAGTATTTT. The encoded protein is CASSVRPWSTQYF.

The rearrangement uses TRBV6-4 and TRBJ2-3; D is possibly TRBD2 (6 bases). The CDR3 has 14 amino acids. Germline V gene lookup returns CDR1 MRHNA and CDR2 SNTAGT. Trimming stripped 8 bases from V and 3 bases from J, with 15 bases between. The CDR3 DNA reads TGTGCCAGCCGCCGGGACTTTACGACAGATACGCAGTATTTT. Translated: CASRRDFTTDTQYF.